What follows are 16 T cell receptor beta chains derived from one specimen sequenced in a study of T cell clonotyping in hematopoietic cell transplantation. Produced via immunoSEQ multiplex PCR; TCRdb's table is partial and in-frame only. The sample lists thousands of clones, about 82% seen once, with roughly 29% in the top ten. Material: PBMCs, obtained 180 days after allogeneic stem cell transplant. These receptors originate from a female patient aged 25-39 years who had an allogeneic stem cell transplant, so the T cells may come from the graft donor. Some clones in this sample may be carry-over from other donors' samples.

The chain is built from TRBV6-1 and TRBJ1-5; D not resolved. Germline V gives CDR1 MNHNS, CDR2 SASEGT. This CDR3 has 11 amino acids. Trimming removed 2 bases at V and 11 bases at J, with 7 bases between. The CDR3 coding sequence is TGTGCCAGCAGTGAATTGGTAACCCAGCATTTT. Protein: CASSELVTQHF.

J is TRBJ2-1 and V is TRBV15; D is uncertain. Trimming shortened V by 0 bases and J by 9 bases, and 18 bases separated the two germline ends. The CDR3 length is 16 residues. Germline-derived CDR1 and CDR2 are LNHNV and YYDKDF (reference sequence). DNA of the CDR3: TGTGCCACCAGCAGAGATCCGGGCCTAAGCGTGGGTGAGCAGTTCTTC. Protein product: CATSRDPGLSVGEQFF.

The V call is TRBV7-2, the J call TRBJ1-5, with a weak D call TRBD1 (5 bases). The CDR3 runs 15 residues. CDR1 is SGHTA, CDR2 FQGNSA, per germline. V lost 5 bases and J 1 base, leaving 12 bases between the germline ends. The DNA for the CDR3 is TGTGCCAGCAGCGTTCAGGGAGGGAGCAATCAGCCCCAGCATTTT. Its translation is CASSVQGGSNQPQHF.

The J gene is TRBJ2-1, the V gene TRBV19; D remains ambiguous. Germline V gene data show CDR1 as LNHDA and CDR2 as SQIVND (reference sequence). The length of the CDR3 is 12 residues. Trimming took 5 bases from V and 2 from J, leaving 4 bases between them. In DNA, the CDR3 is TGTGCCAGTAGTTACACCTACAATGAGCAGTTCTTC. It codes for CASSYTYNEQFF.

This clone appeared a single time. The chain combines TRBV2 with TRBJ2-7; maybe TRBD2 (6 bases). Per the germline V gene, CDR1 is SNHLY and CDR2 is FYNNEI. Trimming stripped 0 bases from V and 3 bases from J, with 12 bases between. The CDR3 is made up of 15 amino acids. As DNA, the CDR3 is TGTGCCAGCAGTGAAGCGCTGGGGAGGAACTACGAGCAGTACTTC. This translates into CASSEALGRNYEQYF.

V gene TRBV10-3 combines with J gene TRBJ2-7, with TRBD1 identical over 9 bases. With V trimmed by 5 bases and J by 6 bases, 2 bases remained unmatched. Germline V CDR1 and CDR2: ENHRY, SYGVKD. This CDR3 is built from 12 residues. The CDR3 coding sequence is TGTGCCATCAGTCGGACAGGGGCCGAGCAGTACTTC. Amino acids: CAISRTGAEQYF.

The J gene is TRBJ1-5, the V gene TRBV5-6; the D is unclear. V shed 3 bases and J shed 7 bases, with 17 bases lying between them. The CDR3 has 15 amino acids. From germline, CDR1 is SGHDT and CDR2 YYEEEE. The DNA of the CDR3 is TGTGCCAGCAGCTGGGCGGAAGGGATAGGGCAGCCCCAGCATTTT. It is translated as CASSWAEGIGQPQHF.

The chain links TRBV28 to TRBJ1-1; D unclear. Germline V gene sequence: CDR1 MDHEN, CDR2 SYDVKM. Trimming removed 4 bases from V and 0 bases from J, with 9 bases in between. The CDR3 has 14 residues. CDR3 loop: CASSSTAMNTEAFF. The CDR3 DNA sequence: TGTGCCAGCAGTTCAACGGCTATGAACACTGAAGCTTTCTTT. Filled out from reference TRBV28 and TRBJ1-1, the complete variable domain reads DVKVTQSSRYLVKRTGEKVFLECVQDMDHENMFWYRQDPGLGLRLIYFSYDVKMKEKGDIPEGYSVSREKKERFSLILESASTNQTSMYLCASSSTAMNTEAFFGQGTRLTVV.

This rearrangement joins TRBV9 to TRBJ2-1, with 9 bases that match TRBD2. Looked up from germline, CDR1 is SGDLS and CDR2 is YYNGEE. J was trimmed by 0 bases and V by 4 bases; bases with no gene match: 5. This CDR3 has 16 amino acids. The CDR3 loop reads CASSPPSGDSYNEQFF. The CDR3 DNA sequence: TGTGCCAGCAGCCCTCCTAGCGGGGACTCCTACAATGAGCAGTTCTTC.

The V and J genes are TRBV18 and TRBJ2-7, with TRBD1 matching 7 bases. Germline V CDR1 and CDR2: KGHSH, LQKENI. The CDR3 is 14 residues long. V was clipped by 1 base and J by 2 bases; unmatched bases: 2. The CDR3 region is CASSPQQGAYEQYF. The CDR3 DNA is TGTGCCAGCTCACCACAGCAGGGGGCCTACGAGCAGTACTTC.

The chain carries TRBV5-1 and TRBJ2-7; TRBD1 or TRBD2 may be the D gene (5 bases each). Germline V gives CDR1 SGHRS, CDR2 YFSETQ. This CDR3 is built from 16 residues. The V and J ends lost 3 bases and 1 base respectively, with 17 bases between them. CDR3 amino acids: CASSSYTGTMSYEQYF. DNA for the CDR3: TGCGCCAGCAGCTCGTATACCGGGACGATGTCCTACGAGCAGTACTTC.

This rearrangement joins TRBV27 to TRBJ1-2; D gene unclear. The germline gives CDR1 MNHEY, CDR2 SMNVEV (reference sequence). Trimming cost V 3 bases and J 4 bases, with 12 bases left between them. The CDR3 totals 14 residues. The CDR3 nucleotides are TGTGCCAGCAGTTTGAGCCCCCGGGGCTATGGCTACACCTTC. Its protein is CASSLSPRGYGYTF.

The rearrangement links TRBV6-5 to TRBJ1-2; D is undetermined. Germline V gene lookup returns CDR1 MNHEY and CDR2 SVGAGI. This CDR3 has 13 amino acids. Trimming stripped 5 bases from V and 8 bases from J, with 15 bases between. CDR3 in amino acids: CASSPMGIRGYTF. The CDR3 DNA reads TGTGCCAGCAGTCCCATGGGGATACGAGGCTACACCTTC.

In its sample, this clone is large. J is TRBJ2-1 and V is TRBV11-3; 11 bases are shared with TRBD2. Germline CDR1 reads SGHNT; CDR2 reads YENEEA. This CDR3 is 15 amino acids long. J was trimmed by 6 bases and V by 2 bases; bases with no gene match: 3. The CDR3 nucleotides read TGTGCCAGCAGCTTAACTAGCGGGAGTCTCAATGAGCAGTTCTTC. Protein sequence: CASSLTSGSLNEQFF. Combining the CDR3 with reference TRBV11-3 and TRBJ2-1 gives the whole variable domain EAGVVQSPRYKIIEKKQPVAFWCNPISGHNTLYWYLQNLGQGPELLIRYENEEAVDDSQLPKDRFSAERLKGVDSTLKIQPAELGDSAVYLCASSLTSGSLNEQFFGPGTRLTVL.

This clone was observed once. The J gene is TRBJ1-2, the V gene TRBV5-1; D unclear. V was trimmed by 4 bases and J by 5 bases, leaving 12 bases between them. This CDR3 spans 13 amino acids. Germline CDR1 SGHRS, CDR2 YFSETQ. The chain's CDR3 is CASSPTVRYGYTF. The CDR3 DNA follows: TGCGCCAGCAGCCCCACCGTTCGATATGGCTACACCTTC.

The chain carries TRBV10-2 and TRBJ1-2, with 8 bases aligning to TRBD1. After removal of 7 bases from V and 4 bases from J, the junction contained 2 bases not matched to a gene. CDR1 and CDR2 (germline): WSHSY, SAAADI. The CDR3 covers 12 residues. The CDR3 DNA sequence: TGCGCCAGCATGGGACAGGTCTATGGCTACACCTTC. This translates into CASMGQVYGYTF.